Sequencing of this T cell receptor (beta chain) was carried out in a study of glioma-infiltrating T cells. Study-wide findings and caveats: Tissue-blood divergence was below expectation in non-neoplastic patients, above in gliomas.

At least ten counts were recorded for this clonotype. Antigen unknown. The germline V gene has CDR1 MNHEY and CDR2 SMNVEV (reference sequence). The CDR3 contains 15 residues. The V end lost 0 bases, the J end lost 2 bases, and 11 bases lay between the germline ends. TCR alpha and beta CDR3 regions were amplified from RNA using iRepertoire nested multiplex PCR. TCRdb re-called the multiplex PCR reads through MiXCR, storing one row per CDR3 protein. This sample has 100,000 to 150,000 distinct CDR3 sequences; roughly 24% occur once, and the top ten carry over 12%. V is TRBV27 and J is TRBJ2-7, with D maybe TRBD2 (6 bases). The source is a human donor with low-grade glioma or glioblastoma, undergoing nonglioma brain surgery, or in good health (not recorded which). Sequenced material: glioma tissue, nonneoplastic brain tissue, or PBMCs (not recorded which). The CDR3 loop is CASSLSASDTYEQYF. The DNA for the CDR3 is TGTGCCAGCAGTTTATCGGCTAGCGACACCTACGAGCAGTACTTC.